This entry features one TCR beta chain sequence. No antigen is known for it. The record has no base qualities; no much larger clone is one base away. This record belongs to a study of blood T cells in healthy people across ages (dated by TCRdb to the mid-2010s). About the study as a whole: In model experiments, roughly one uniquely barcoded TCR beta cDNA molecule per two T cells was captured by template switching. The study measured age-related changes in TCR beta repertoire diversity using deep sequencing normalized with unique cDNA molecular identifiers. To avoid experimental bias, donors of different ages were spread randomly across the sequencing lanes. The donors were divided into four age groups: young (average approximately 16 years), middle-aged (about 39), aged (around 67) and long-lived (approximately 74). For two donors (one aged 18 to 30 and one aged 80 or older), the study analyzed two additional independent replicas of 1 million unique cDNA reads from the same blood draw.

The CDR3 sequence holds 14 residues, the cysteine and phenylalanine included. CDR3 DNA only is kept here, 42 bases in frame from base 1. The V end loses 4 bases and the J end loses 1 base, and a stretch of 11 bases separates them. For CDR1 and CDR2, the germline V gene lists SGDLS and YYNGEE. Libraries were prepared through 5' RACE. The sequencing machine was an Illumina HiSeq 2500. A second PCR of about 7 to 12 cycles was run with a J-beta primer mix and a sample-barcoded 5' primer. Each TCR beta cDNA molecule received a unique molecular identifier from a template-switch 5' adaptor carrying 12 random nucleotides. At least 2.5 million CDR3-containing paired-end reads were obtained from each sample. First-strand cDNA was synthesized from all RNA with the Mint cDNA synthesis kit, primed by a TRBC-specific oligonucleotide. Following uracil-DNA glycosylase treatment, all cDNA underwent a first 18-cycle PCR with the universal primers M1SS and BC2_uni_R. The source study handled its data this way. Each sample was normalized by randomly selecting 1 million high-quality reads, each carrying a distinct molecular identifier. Reads with shared molecular identifiers were discarded instead of being binned into consensus sequences. MiTCR, set to a Q25 quality threshold and the strictest error-elimination algorithm, was used for CDR3 identification, clonotype clustering and error correction. A nonparametric unseen species model with Euler transformation was used to estimate lower-bound total TCR beta diversity. In-frame beta chains were kept once TCRdb had trimmed the public reads at Q25 with fastp and called clones with MiXCR. When rows share a CDR3 protein, they turn into one entry using the most common DNA and genes. The authors' filters were not applied to this entry. This sample is represented by about 1.7 million distinct CDR3 sequences; roughly 27% of them were singletons. The top ten clones comprise roughly 8% of the sample.

The roughly 38 donors, aged about 6 to 100 years, were systemically healthy Caucasian individuals from Russia. Each donor gave 8 to 10 milliliters of peripheral blood, collected into EDTA-treated Vacutainer tubes. Ficoll-Paque density-gradient centrifugation was used to isolate PBMCs, with at least 6.5 million per sample. Trizol reagent was used to extract total RNA from the PBMCs, yielding at least 5 micrograms per sample. For every donor, flow cytometry on a PBMC aliquot measured the percentage of naive CD45RAhigh/CD27high T cells. Results the study describes overall, beyond this receptor: Total diversity estimates from one million sequenced T cells were considered lower bounds and underestimates. Compared with the aged group, more naive CD4+ T cells, fewer expanded clones and increased TCR diversity were shown by the long-lived group, suggesting age selection. The percentage of naive T cells measured by flow cytometry correlated strongly with observed TCR beta diversity. The CMV infection status of donors was not known, potentially confounding age-related changes in expanded clonotypes. As age increased, observed TCR beta diversity per million T cells dropped in a roughly linear way, and a significant reduction was already evident by age around 41. Conclusive comparison of naive and antigen-experienced compartments was prevented by the profiling of bulk unsorted PBMCs.

The source material was blood. The receptor was derived from a woman in her twenties or thirties in good health. The chain uses TRBV9 and TRBJ2-5; the D segment could be TRBD2, given 6 matching bases. The nucleotide sequence is given as TGTGCCAGCAGCATAAGCGGGCTCCAAGAGACCCAGTACTTC. This sequence encodes CASSISGLQETQYF. Extended through the reference TRBV9 and TRBJ2-5 proteins, this CDR3 yields the full variable domain: DSGVTQTPKHLITATGQRVTLRCSPRSGDLSVYWYQQSLDQGLQFLIQYYNGEERAKGNILERFSAQQFPDLHSELNLSSLELGDSALYFCASSISGLQETQYFGPGTRLLVL.